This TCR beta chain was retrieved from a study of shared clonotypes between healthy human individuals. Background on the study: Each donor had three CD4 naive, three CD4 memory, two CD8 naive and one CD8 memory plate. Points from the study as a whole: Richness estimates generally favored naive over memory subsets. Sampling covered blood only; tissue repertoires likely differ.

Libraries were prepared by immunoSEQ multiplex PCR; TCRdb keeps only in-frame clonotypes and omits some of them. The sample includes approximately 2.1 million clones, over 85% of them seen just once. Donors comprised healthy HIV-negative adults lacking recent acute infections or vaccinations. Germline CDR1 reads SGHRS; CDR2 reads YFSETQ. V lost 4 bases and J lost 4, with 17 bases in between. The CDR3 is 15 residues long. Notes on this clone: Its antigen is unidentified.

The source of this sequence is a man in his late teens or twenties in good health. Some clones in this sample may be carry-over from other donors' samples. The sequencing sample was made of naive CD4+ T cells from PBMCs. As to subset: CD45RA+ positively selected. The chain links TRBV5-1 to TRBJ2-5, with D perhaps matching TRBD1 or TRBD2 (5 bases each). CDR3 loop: CASSPGPQAGETQYF. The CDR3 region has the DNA TGCGCCAGCAGCCCGGGACCGCAAGCAGGAGAGACCCAGTACTTC.